This T cell receptor (beta chain) was observed in a study of post-analysis software for immune sequencing data. General study findings and limits: Samples made in the same batch grouped tightly together by F measure. Significantly lower normalized Chao1 diversity was seen in multiple sclerosis patients than in controls. Five TRBV segments, including TRBV5-6, TRBV5-1 and TRBV20-1, were more frequent in patients than controls.

Trimming removed 1 base from V and 6 bases from J; junction bases left unmatched: 11. Germline V gives CDR1 LGHDT, CDR2 YNNKEL (reference sequence). CDR3 length: 16 residues. The library was made from cDNA and included unique molecular identifiers. It was from about 0.98 to 11 million T cells that approximately 500,000 cDNA molecules came. Using its own MiXCR run on the PCR reads, TCRdb lists one record per CDR3 protein. This sample carries around 770,000 distinct CDR3 sequences, just over 45% of them seen once, and the ten largest clones take around 4.7%. A word on this clonotype: As yet, its antigen is unknown.

V usage is TRBV3-1 and J usage is TRBJ2-7; 8 bases align to TRBD2. Sequencing was performed on blood. The sequence derives from a girl between 10 and 17 years old with multiple sclerosis. The CDR3 here is CASSQVRGTRGLEQYF. The DNA of the CDR3 is TGTGCCAGCAGCCAAGTTCGGGGGACTAGAGGCCTCGAGCAGTACTTC.